This TCR beta chain appears in the sequencing data of a study of shared clonotypes between healthy human individuals. Study-level background: The study used three CD4 naive, three CD4 memory, two CD8 naive and one CD8 memory plate per donor. General study findings and limits: Generation probabilities of non-shared clonotypes were lower (relative to those shared by all four donors).

On this clone itself: Antigen specificity is unknown.

TCRdb keeps only in-frame clones here, not all; method: immunoSEQ multiplex PCR. The profile covers 750,000 to 1,000,000 clones, with nearly 95% appearing a single time and 24% taken by the ten largest. Germline CDR1 and CDR2: SGHRS and YFSETQ. V was trimmed by 0 bases and J by 1 base, leaving 11 bases between them. CDR3 length: 16 amino acids. Naive CD8 cells comprised CD45RO-negative, CCR7-positively selected cells, excluding terminally differentiated effector memory CD45RA+ cells. Input material: naive CD8+ T cells sorted from blood. The clonotype was recovered from a man aged 25-45 years in good health. This sequence joins TRBV5-1 and TRBJ2-1; possibly TRBD1 for D (6 bases). CDR3 nucleotide sequence: TGCGCCAGCAGCTTGGACAGGGTAGGATCCTACAATGAGCAGTTCTTC. Encoded protein: CASSLDRVGSYNEQFF.